The entry below gives a single T cell receptor beta chain sequence along with its context. Its specificity is not known. The CDR3 has 13 residues. V gave up 3 bases and J gave up 7 bases, with 9 bases separating them. Per germline, CDR1 LNHDA and CDR2 SQIVND (reference sequence). Amplification used 60 Vbeta primers and 13 Jbeta primers. Source study methods: Later reanalysis found roughly 80 million unique TCR beta chains, roughly 10 million of them shared. Profiling relied on immunoSEQ multiplex PCR, and the TCRdb table lists in-frame clones only, not all of them. The V and J calls and clone size are taken from that table; D and trimming were inferred from the DNA. The sample consists of some 140,000 clones, 75% to 85% of them appearing once. The record originates from a study of cytomegalovirus exposure and HLA in healthy donors. Findings and caveats of the study: Later analysis associated a missense DCLRE1C variant with TCR beta V- and J-gene trimming. CMV serostatus was the only immune exposure information that was available. The classifier reportedly diagnosed cytomegalovirus status with high specificity and sensitivity.

Sequencing used PBMCs. The J gene is TRBJ2-2, the V gene TRBV19; a weak D match, TRBD1 (5 bases). This TCR was recovered from a female donor in good health and CMV-seronegative. The CDR3 loop reads CASSIRGFGELFF. Here the CDR3 DNA reads TGTGCCAGTAGTATTAGGGGTTTCGGGGAGCTGTTTTTT.